The present T cell receptor beta chain was sequenced within a study of blood T cells in healthy people across ages. The wider study: About one barcoded TCR beta cDNA was captured per two T cells.

Donors were systemically healthy Caucasian individuals from Russia aged roughly 6 to 100 years. The authors extracted at least 5.5 micrograms of total RNA per sample. A sample-barcoded 5' primer and a J-beta primer mix were used in a second PCR of roughly 7 to 11 cycles. TCRdb called the 5' RACE reads again in MiXCR, with one record for every CDR3 protein. This sample yields 1.5 million to 2 million distinct CDR3 sequences, of which about 30% are seen a single time; less than 9.5% belongs to the top ten. In germline, CDR1 is SGHDT, CDR2 YYEEEE. This CDR3 is 14 amino acids long. V lost 0 bases to trimming and J lost 6 bases, with 11 bases between them.

The chain uses TRBV5-6 and TRBJ2-3, with D perhaps matching TRBD2 (5 bases). The TCR comes from a woman aged 25 to 39 in good health. Input material: blood. CDR3 protein: CASSLGLLRDTQYF. The CDR3, as DNA: TGTGCCAGCAGCTTGGGACTACTCCGCGATACGCAGTATTTT.